What follows are 19 T cell receptor beta chains derived from one specimen sequenced in a study of T cells expressing NK-cell markers. TCRdb derives one entry per CDR3 protein from the 5' RACE reads, leaving out DNA. The specimen's table records 400,000 to 500,000 distinct CDR3 sequences. Sequencing was done on a sample of blood T cells: a sorted CD56 or NKG2C T cell subset, CD4+ or CD8+ T cells, or bulk PBMC T cells (not recorded which). These receptors were obtained from a woman between 18 and 69 years old in good health.

This rearrangement joins TRBV15 to TRBJ2-3; TCRdb selects TRBD2, and the lack of DNA leaves this call unchecked. There are 17 residues in the CDR3. The germline V gene encodes CDR1 LNHNV and CDR2 YYDKDF (reference sequence). This chain's CDR3 is CATSRDPGTISTDTQYF.

The chain links TRBV7-8 to TRBJ2-7; TCRdb returns TRBD2, unconfirmable since there is no DNA. Per germline, CDR1 SGHVS and CDR2 FQNEAQ. The CDR3 contains 15 residues. The chain's CDR3 is CASSLGGVAVYEQYF.

The chain carries TRBV29-1 and TRBJ1-2. Germline V gene lookup returns CDR1 SQVTM and CDR2 ANQGSEA. The CDR3 has 14 amino acids. This CDR3 is CSVEVAGRENGYTF.

The gene calls are TRBV5-1 and TRBJ2-3; lacking DNA, the TRBD2 call made by TCRdb goes unchecked. This CDR3 region has 17 residues. Germline V CDR1 and CDR2: SGHRS, YFSETQ. The CDR3 reads CASSPLASGGSTDTQYF.

The V call is TRBV20-1, the J call TRBJ2-1; TCRdb lists TRBD2, though no DNA is available to test this call. This CDR3 has 15 residues. Looked up from germline, CDR1 is DFQATT and CDR2 is SNEGSKA (reference sequence). CDR3 region: CSATGGSPMWDEQFF.

The rearrangement joins TRBV6-6 to TRBJ2-7; TCRdb reports TRBD2, a call that lacks DNA to check it against. CDR3 length: 13 residues. CDR1 is MNHNY and CDR2 is SVGAGI in the germline V gene (reference sequence). The CDR3 loop reads CASSGLGVYEQYF.

The chain employs TRBV12-3 or TRBV12-4 and TRBJ2-2; TCRdb outputs TRBD1, but without DNA this stays unchecked. The CDR3 length is 14 residues. CDR3 sequence: CASSLGGDTGELFF.

This chain joins TRBV7-3 and TRBJ2-3; TCRdb returns TRBD2, unconfirmable since there is no DNA. The CDR3 covers 16 residues. From germline, CDR1 is SGHTA and CDR2 FQGTGA. The CDR3 here is CASSLAASGSTDTQYF.

J is TRBJ2-1 and V is TRBV20-1; TCRdb's D call of TRBD2 is untestable without DNA. The CDR3 contains 14 residues. Germline loops: CDR1 DFQATT, CDR2 SNEGSKA (reference sequence). CDR3 loop: CSARVAGAHNEQFF.

J is TRBJ2-5 and V is TRBV7-9; the TCRdb D gene call, TRBD2, has no DNA to confirm it. The CDR3 covers 16 residues. CDR1 and CDR2 (germline): SEHNR, FQNEAQ (reference sequence). CDR3 region: CASSLRLAGGEETQYF.

The chain has TRBV12-3 or TRBV12-4 and TRBJ1-5; as DNA is missing, the TRBD1 call by TCRdb cannot be tested. CDR3 length: 13 amino acids. CDR3 amino acids: CASTRTGVQPQHF.

V gene TRBV9 combines with J gene TRBJ2-7; the D call from TCRdb, TRBD1, cannot be confirmed without DNA. The germline V gene has CDR1 SGDLS and CDR2 YYNGEE. There are 14 residues in the CDR3. The CDR3 reads CASSVGAGHYEQYF. Full variable domain (rest looked up from reference TRBV9 and TRBJ2-7): DSGVTQTPKHLITATGQRVTLRCSPRSGDLSVYWYQQSLDQGLQFLIQYYNGEERAKGNILERFSAQQFPDLHSELNLSSLELGDSALYFCASSVGAGHYEQYFGPGTRLTVT.

V is TRBV20-1 and J is TRBJ1-5; TCRdb returns TRBD1, unconfirmable since there is no DNA. This CDR3 contains 15 residues. The germline V gene has CDR1 DFQATT and CDR2 SNEGSKA (reference sequence). CDR3 loop: CSARSRALSNQPQHF.

V and J are TRBV12-3 or TRBV12-4 and TRBJ1-2; TCRdb names TRBD1, which stays unverified in the absence of DNA. This CDR3 spans 15 amino acids. CDR3 sequence reads: CASSLKGGRIYGYTF.

The chain is built from TRBV7-8 and TRBJ2-3. The CDR3 has 12 residues. Germline CDR1 reads SGHVS; CDR2 reads FQNEAQ. The CDR3 is CASSSTPDTQYF.

This sequence joins TRBV5-1 and TRBJ2-3; TCRdb designates TRBD1, a call that cannot be tested without DNA. Germline values: CDR1 SGHRS, CDR2 YFSETQ. The CDR3 is made up of 12 amino acids. The CDR3 spells CDSAEGRDTQYF.

This chain connects TRBV3-1 to TRBJ2-1; TCRdb's D gene call, TRBD2, goes unchecked for lack of DNA. This CDR3 spans 17 amino acids. Looked up from germline, CDR1 is LGHDT and CDR2 is YNNKEL (reference sequence). CDR3 loop: CASSQEGASGTFNEQFF.

The rearrangement joins TRBV7-2 to TRBJ1-5; TCRdb lists TRBD1, though no DNA is available to test this call. The CDR3 is 15 residues long. Per the germline V gene, CDR1 is SGHTA and CDR2 is FQGNSA. This CDR3 reads CASSLGGTYYQPQHF.

This rearrangement joins TRBV7-2 to TRBJ2-6. The germline V gene has CDR1 SGHTA and CDR2 FQGNSA. The CDR3 is 13 residues long. CDR3 sequence reads: CASMHSGANVLTF.